This entry lists 2 T cell receptor beta chains sequenced from one sample in a study of cytomegalovirus exposure and HLA in healthy donors. 13 Jbeta primers and 60 Vbeta primers were used for the PCR. TCRdb's table, derived via immunoSEQ multiplex PCR, lists solely in-frame clones and lacks some. This sample yields tens of thousands of clones, of which about 79% are seen a single time; about 5.5% belongs to the top ten. The specimen sequenced was PBMCs. The receptor set was obtained from a male donor in good health and CMV-seropositive.

The V and J genes are TRBV5-1 and TRBJ2-1, with 7 bases that match TRBD2. CDR3 length equals 12 residues. Germline V CDR1 and CDR2: SGHRS, YFSETQ. V lost 4 bases, J lost 8 bases, and 3 bases stayed unmatched. CDR3 amino acids: CASSEGRDEQFF. DNA of the CDR3: TGCGCCAGCAGCGAAGGGAGGGATGAGCAGTTCTTC. The full variable domain, in which reference TRBV5-1 and TRBJ2-1 provide the parts outside the CDR3, is KAGVTQTPRYLIKTRGQQVTLSCSPISGHRSVSWYQQTPGQGLQFLFEYFSETQRNKGNFPGRFSGRQFSNSRSEMNVSTLELGDSALYLCASSEGRDEQFFGPGTRLTVL.

The chain has TRBV5-1 and TRBJ2-5; 8 bases align to TRBD2. Judging by the DNA end, TRBJ2-7 fits better; the J call may be wrong. CDR1 is SGHRS and CDR2 is YFSETQ in the germline V gene. This CDR3 spans 17 amino acids. CDR3: CASSLASVSGTFYEQYF. In DNA, the CDR3 is TGCGCCAGCAGCTTGGCCAGTGTTAGCGGGACCTTTTACGAGCAGTACTTC.